Listed here are 9 T cell receptor beta chains from one sample, sequenced in a study of radiotherapy plus CTLA-4 blockade in lung cancer. Assay used: immunoSEQ multiplex PCR; TCRdb lists only in-frame clones, some missing. The sample lists approximately 39,000 clones; just under 75% were seen once. Sequences were derived from peripheral blood, sampled from a patient treated with radiotherapy plus ipilimumab. All receptors come from a human donor with non-small cell lung cancer who had stable disease on radiotherapy plus ipilimumab.

In this sample, this clone turned up a few times. J is TRBJ1-4 and V is TRBV4-1; 9 positions agree with TRBD1. Germline CDR1 MGHRA, CDR2 YSYEKL. CDR3 length: 16 residues. J gave up 7 bases and V 4 bases, and 10 bases lay outside the gene matches. The CDR3 region is CASSRAGDRVIEKLFF. The CDR3, as DNA: TGCGCCAGCAGCCGTGCAGGGGACAGGGTTATTGAAAAACTGTTTTTT.

The CDR3, as DNA: TGCGCCAGCAGGCCTGACAGGGGGAACACTGAAGCTTTCTTT. Translation gives CASRPDRGNTEAFF. V is TRBV5-1 and J is TRBJ1-1, with TRBD1 identical over 8 bases. Per germline, CDR1 SGHRS and CDR2 YFSETQ. The CDR3 has 14 residues. V trimming: 5 bases; J trimming: 1 base; junction bases outside the gene matches: 4.

The chain combines TRBV11-3 with TRBJ1-2; 7 nucleotides align to TRBD1. This CDR3 region has 15 residues. V trimming: 8 bases; J trimming: 2 bases; junction bases outside the gene matches: 11. In germline, CDR1 is SGHNT, CDR2 YENEEA. The CDR3 is CASASTTGVNYGYTF. CDR3 DNA: TGTGCCAGCGCCTCGACTACAGGGGTGAACTATGGCTACACCTTC.

The V call is TRBV5-8, the J call TRBJ1-6; TRBD1 might be the D (5 bases). The germline CDR1 and CDR2 sequences are SGHTS and YDEGEE. The V end lost 1 base, the J end lost 7 bases, and 15 bases lay between the germline ends. This CDR3 comprises 16 residues. The CDR3 loop reads CASSLSRAGGNSPLHF. CDR3 DNA: TGTGCCAGCAGCTTGTCCAGGGCCGGCGGCAATTCACCCCTCCACTTT.

The chain employs TRBV2 and TRBJ2-5; D not resolved. The CDR3 covers 13 residues. CDR1 is SNHLY and CDR2 is FYNNEI in the germline V gene. V was shortened by 6 bases and J by 4 bases, with 12 bases between the two germline ends. The CDR3 DNA sequence: TGTGCCAGCAGGCCGTCTCCGGTAGAGACCCAGTACTTC. Amino acid sequence: CASRPSPVETQYF. Using reference TRBV2 and TRBJ2-5 for the parts outside the CDR3, the full variable domain is EPEVTQTPSHQVTQMGQEVILRCVPISNHLYFYWYRQILGQKVEFLVSFYNNEISEKSEIFDDQFSVERPDGSNFTLKIRSTKLEDSAMYFCASRPSPVETQYFGPGTRLLVL.

The chain carries TRBV19 and TRBJ1-1; perhaps TRBD1 as D (6 bases). V was trimmed by 1 base and J by 4 bases, leaving 19 bases between them. This CDR3 contains 17 residues. Germline V CDR1 and CDR2: LNHDA, SQIVND (reference sequence). The CDR3 bases are TGTGCCAGTAGTATAGCAGGGGCAACTCCCTGGGTCACTGAAGCTTTCTTT. It yields the protein CASSIAGATPWVTEAFF.

This clone was picked up one time. V usage is TRBV10-3 and J usage is TRBJ2-1; no clear D gene. V lost 4 bases and J lost 0, with 10 bases in between. The CDR3 loop spans 15 amino acids. CDR1 and CDR2 (germline): ENHRY, SYGVKD. The CDR3 here is CAISGELSSYNEQFF. The CDR3 DNA reads TGTGCCATCAGTGGTGAGTTGAGCTCCTACAATGAGCAGTTCTTC.

This chain uses TRBV20-1 with TRBJ2-3; 9 positions agree with TRBD2. The germline V gene encodes CDR1 DFQATT and CDR2 SNEGSKA (reference sequence). The CDR3 is 11 residues long. V shed 4 bases and J 12 bases; nucleotides not matched to a gene: 5. CDR3 in DNA: TGCAGTGCTATAGCGGGACTAGCCCAGTATTTT. Residues: CSAIAGLAQYF.

This chain uses TRBV6-6 with TRBJ2-5; no firm D call. With 2 bases removed from V and 4 bases from J, the gap between germline ends came to 5 bases. The CDR3 has 12 amino acids. Germline CDR1 and CDR2: MNHNY and SVGAGI (reference sequence). The CDR3 sequence: CASSYGRETQYF. The CDR3 DNA sequence: TGTGCCAGCAGTTACGGGCGAGAGACCCAGTACTTC.